This entry features one TCR beta chain sequence. The CDR3 length is 13 residues. V was shortened by 6 bases and J by 13 bases, with 22 bases between the two germline ends. CDR1 is MNHEY, CDR2 SVGEGT, per germline. TCRdb redid the calling of the 5' RACE reads with MiXCR, one entry per CDR3 protein. Of a few hundred thousand distinct CDR3 sequences listed, over 8.5% were seen once; the top ten hold roughly 3%. This record belongs to a study of identical twins. The same data also contributed to another study, on yellow fever vaccine responses in identical twins.

The TCR comes from a woman aged 18-29 years in good health. The J gene is TRBJ2-7, the V gene TRBV6-2 or TRBV6-3; D is undetermined. The sample consisted of PBMCs. The CDR3 nucleotides read TGTGCCAGCAGGATTAATGTACTACGGATTTTCTACTTC. Translated: CASRINVLRIFYF.